The 31 T cell receptor beta chains presented below share a single source sample, sequenced in a study of radiotherapy plus CTLA-4 blockade in lung cancer (dated by TCRdb to 2016 to 2019). The receptor library was made with the immunoSEQ multiplex PCR assay. The immuneACCESS repertoire file appears here via TCRdb, limited to in-frame rearrangements. These files lack a portion of the clones; in checked studies, under half of the deficit traces to unresolved V genes, and the cause of the others is not known. For this sample there are tens of thousands of clones; about 88% appear just once. The top ten clonotypes cover 7.8% of the sample. The sequences come from peripheral blood, collected from a patient treated with radiotherapy plus ipilimumab. All receptors derive from a human donor with non-small cell lung cancer whose response to radiotherapy plus ipilimumab could not be evaluated.

CDR3 DNA sequence: TGTGCCAGCAGCTTAGGATTCGGGAGTATGAACACTGAAGCTTTCTTT. Its translation is CASSLGFGSMNTEAFF. V gene TRBV7-2 combines with J gene TRBJ1-1, with D unresolved. Germline CDR1 reads SGHTA; CDR2 reads FQGNSA. V lost 1 base and J lost 0, with 12 bases in between. This CDR3 region has 16 residues.

The chain carries TRBV18 and TRBJ2-7, with a tentative D call TRBD1 (8 bases). The V gene's germline CDR1 is KGHSH and CDR2 LQKENI. V was pared by 2 bases and J by 6 bases, with 14 bases between. There are 14 residues in the CDR3. This CDR3 is CASSPTGGAGEQYF. The CDR3 DNA reads as TGTGCCAGCTCACCAACAGGGGGGGCGGGCGAGCAGTACTTC.

The chain joins TRBV5-8 to TRBJ2-1; 10 positions agree with TRBD2. With 0 bases clipped from V and 6 bases from J, the junction kept 3 bases outside the gene matches. The CDR3 extends over 15 amino acids. In germline, CDR1 is SGHTS, CDR2 YDEGEE. The CDR3: CASSLEGLASNEQFF. The CDR3 nucleotides are TGTGCCAGCAGCTTGGAGGGACTAGCGAGCAATGAGCAGTTCTTC.

The chain recombines TRBV7-8 with TRBJ1-2; tentatively, D is TRBD1 (6 bases). Trimming cost V 2 bases and J 8 bases, with 18 bases left between them. In germline, CDR1 is SGHVS, CDR2 FQNEAQ. There are 15 residues in the CDR3. The CDR3 nucleotides read TGTGCCAGCAGCTTAATCACGGGCGGGGGGCGAGGCTACACCTTC. Protein product: CASSLITGGGRGYTF.

The chain couples TRBV4-1 to TRBJ1-3; the D gene is possibly TRBD1 (5 bases). Germline CDR1 and CDR2: MGHRA and YSYEKL. The V end was cut by 4 bases, the J end by 0 bases, with 13 bases between. The CDR3 loop spans 16 amino acids. The CDR3: CASSPQGRGSGNTIYF. The CDR3 coding sequence is TGCGCCAGCAGCCCCCAAGGGAGGGGCTCTGGAAACACCATATATTTT.

The chain couples TRBV4-3 to TRBJ2-3; D ambiguous. Trimming left V 0 bases short and J 4 bases short, with 14 bases between. Germline V lookup: CDR1 LGHNA, CDR2 YSLEER. The CDR3 has 16 amino acids. Written as DNA, the CDR3 is TGCGCCAGCAGCCAAGAAAGCCCCCCGAACTCAGATACGCAGTATTTT. As protein: CASSQESPPNSDTQYF.

The rearrangement links TRBV28 to TRBJ2-5; possible D gene TRBD2, 6 bases. CDR1 is MDHEN and CDR2 is SYDVKM in the germline V gene. Trimming cost V 3 bases and J 11 bases, with 19 bases left between them. The CDR3 has 14 residues. CDR3 in DNA: TGTGCCAGCAGTTTTGGACTACCCCTTGGAGAGCAGTACTTC. This sequence encodes CASSFGLPLGEQYF.

This rearrangement joins TRBV28 to TRBJ2-7, with a possible D match to TRBD1 (6 bases). This CDR3 spans 15 amino acids. V was shortened by 7 bases and J by 2 bases, with 18 bases between the two germline ends. Germline-derived CDR1 and CDR2 are MDHEN and SYDVKM. CDR3: CASNGFDRTPYEQYF. The CDR3 bases are TGTGCCAGCAATGGGTTCGACAGGACGCCCTACGAGCAGTACTTC.

The chain recombines TRBV7-2 with TRBJ2-4, with a weak D call TRBD1 (6 bases). Germline CDR1 and CDR2: SGHTA and FQGNSA. V was cut by 7 bases and J by 8 bases, with 12 bases left in between. The CDR3 loop spans 12 amino acids. The CDR3 reads CASNRQDDIQYF. The CDR3 coding sequence is TGTGCCAGCAATCGACAGGATGACATTCAGTACTTC.

The CDR3 nucleotides read TGTGCCAGCAGTCTGGGACAGGGGGTCGGAACTGAAGCTTTCTTT. Translating gives CASSLGQGVGTEAFF. The chain employs TRBV28 and TRBJ1-1; 11 nucleotides agree with TRBD1. The V gene's germline CDR1 is MDHEN and CDR2 SYDVKM. The CDR3 length is 15 residues. V trimming: 5 bases; J trimming: 5 bases; junction bases outside the gene matches: 7.

This chain links TRBV7-2 with TRBJ1-1; D uncertain. CDR1 and CDR2 from the germline V gene are SGHTA and FQGNSA. The germline V and J ends were trimmed by 2 bases and 6 bases, with 13 bases remaining between them. The CDR3 is 14 residues long. DNA for the CDR3: TGTGCCAGCAGCTTAACCCTCAGTAACGCTGAAGCTTTCTTT. It specifies CASSLTLSNAEAFF.

CDR3 protein: CASAGPTYEQYF. The CDR3, as DNA: TGTGCCAGCGCGGGGCCTACCTACGAGCAGTACTTC. This sequence joins TRBV6-6 and TRBJ2-7; possibly TRBD2 for D (6 bases). CDR3 size: 12 residues. Germline CDR1 and CDR2: MNHNY and SVGAGI (reference sequence). V lost 8 bases to trimming and J lost 2 bases, with 10 bases between them.

The chain has TRBV4-1 and TRBJ2-7; 9 bases fit TRBD1. Germline V lookup: CDR1 MGHRA, CDR2 YSYEKL. This CDR3 is built from 15 residues. The junction had 7 bases not matched to a gene; V was cut back by 6 bases and J by 1 base. The CDR3 DNA reads TGCGCCAGCAGTCGGGGACAGGGTATGTCCTACGAGCAGTACTTC. It translates to CASSRGQGMSYEQYF.

V usage is TRBV7-2 and J usage is TRBJ1-2, with D tentatively TRBD1 (5 bases). This CDR3 has 12 amino acids. Germline CDR1 reads SGHTA; CDR2 reads FQGNSA. Trimming pared 5 bases from V and 8 bases from J, leaving 12 bases between. The CDR3 sequence: CASSPRDWGYTF. CDR3 bases: TGTGCCAGCAGCCCACGGGACTGGGGCTACACCTTC. The full variable domain, in which reference TRBV7-2 and TRBJ1-2 provide the parts outside the CDR3, is GAGVSQSPSNKVTEKGKDVELRCDPISGHTALYWYRQSLGQGLEFLIYFQGNSAPDKSGLPSDRFSAERTGGSVSTLTIQRTQQEDSAVYLCASSPRDWGYTFGSGTRLTVV.

This chain joins TRBV18 and TRBJ1-1; possibly TRBD1 for D (5 bases). V dropped 4 bases and J dropped 4 bases, with 13 bases sitting between them. The CDR3 sequence is 14 residues long. Germline loops: CDR1 KGHSH, CDR2 LQKENI. CDR3 amino acids: CASSLGGLGTEAFF. The DNA for the CDR3 is TGTGCCAGCTCACTGGGGGGTTTGGGCACTGAAGCTTTCTTT.

The gene calls are TRBV5-4 and TRBJ2-1, with 8 bases matching TRBD2. Germline values: CDR1 SGHNT, CDR2 YYREEE (reference sequence). The CDR3 sequence is 12 residues long. V lost 1 base, J lost 10 bases, and 1 base stayed unmatched. CDR3 loop: CASSLREGEQFF. The CDR3 DNA reads TGTGCCAGCAGCTTGCGGGAGGGCGAGCAGTTCTTC.

CDR3 in amino acids: CASTPQASYNEQFF. The DNA for the CDR3 is TGTGCCAGCACCCCACAGGCGTCCTACAATGAGCAGTTCTTC. The chain recombines TRBV2 with TRBJ2-1; the D gene is possibly TRBD1 (5 bases). V was pared by 7 bases and J by 1 base, with 11 bases between. The CDR3 sequence is 14 residues long. Germline-derived CDR1 and CDR2 are SNHLY and FYNNEI.

This chain joins TRBV7-2 and TRBJ2-1, with D possibly TRBD1 on 6 matching bases. This CDR3 region has 15 residues. The germline CDR1 and CDR2 sequences are SGHTA and FQGNSA. Trimming shortened V by 2 bases and J by 2 bases, and 10 bases separated the two germline ends. The CDR3 sequence: CASSLTGQTYNEQFF. In DNA, the CDR3 is TGTGCCAGCAGCTTAACTGGACAGACCTACAATGAGCAGTTCTTC. Using reference TRBV7-2 and TRBJ2-1 for the parts outside the CDR3, the full variable domain is GAGVSQSPSNKVTEKGKDVELRCDPISGHTALYWYRQSLGQGLEFLIYFQGNSAPDKSGLPSDRFSAERTGGSVSTLTIQRTQQEDSAVYLCASSLTGQTYNEQFFGPGTRLTVL.

Note on this clone: An end of the junction differs from the germline gene, which may be a read error. The rearrangement links TRBV14 to TRBJ1-1, with D unresolved. There are 14 residues in the CDR3. Per the germline V gene, CDR1 is SGHDN and CDR2 is FVKESK. The CDR3 DNA is TGTGCCAGCAGCCAAGAGGAGGGCCACCCTGAGGCTTTCTTT. It is translated as CASSQEEGHPEAFF.

The CDR3 DNA reads TGTGCCAGAAGCCCCTTGGAGGACCCGCGCGAGCTCTACGAGCAGTACTTC. Translation gives CARSPLEDPRELYEQYF. The V call is TRBV7-5, the J call TRBJ2-7; the D call TRBD2 from the table was never checked on the DNA. TRBV7-5 corresponds to a pseudogene. This CDR3 region has 17 residues.

This clone appeared a few times. The V gene is TRBV6-1, the J gene TRBJ2-7; D gene unclear. CDR1 and CDR2 from the germline V gene are MNHNS and SASEGT. This CDR3 contains 11 residues. V lost 6 bases, J lost 2 bases, and 5 bases lay in between. CDR3 loop: CASRAPYEQYF. CDR3 nucleotide sequence: TGTGCCAGCAGAGCCCCCTACGAGCAGTACTTC.

The chain couples TRBV5-1 to TRBJ2-3; 8 bases align to TRBD2. J gave up 5 bases and V 0 bases, and 8 bases lay outside the gene matches. This CDR3 has 16 amino acids. The V gene's germline CDR1 is SGHRS and CDR2 YFSETQ. This CDR3 reads CASSLGSGGEVDTQYF. Here the CDR3 DNA reads TGCGCCAGCAGCTTGGGGAGCGGGGGCGAGGTAGATACGCAGTATTTT.

The V call is TRBV27, the J call TRBJ1-1, with D uncertain. V was pared by 0 bases and J by 5 bases, with 13 bases between. The CDR3 consists of 15 residues. The germline CDR1 and CDR2 sequences are MNHEY and SMNVEV (reference sequence). The CDR3 sequence: CASSLSAALRTEAFF. CDR3 coding DNA: TGTGCCAGCAGTTTATCGGCAGCCCTGAGGACTGAAGCTTTCTTT.

The chain employs TRBV7-2 and TRBJ2-5; TRBD2 is a possible D gene (6 bases). The germline V gene has CDR1 SGHTA and CDR2 FQGNSA. V was cut by 6 bases and J by 5 bases, with 22 bases left in between. There are 16 residues in the CDR3. The CDR3 loop is CASSRTAASEFETQYF. The CDR3 DNA is TGTGCCAGCAGTCGCACGGCGGCTAGCGAATTCGAGACCCAGTACTTC.

The chain carries TRBV7-9 and TRBJ1-3; perhaps TRBD1 as D (5 bases). The CDR3 covers 16 residues. V was pared by 5 bases and J by 1 base, with 15 bases between. Germline values: CDR1 SEHNR, CDR2 FQNEAQ (reference sequence). CDR3 amino acids: CASSVRQILSGNTIYF. For the CDR3, the DNA is TGTGCCAGCAGCGTTCGACAGATCCTATCTGGAAACACCATATATTTT.

The chain carries TRBV28 and TRBJ2-3; 7 positions match TRBD2. The germline V gene encodes CDR1 MDHEN and CDR2 SYDVKM. Germline trimming cut 4 bases from V and 11 bases from J; bases unmatched to any gene: 12. The CDR3 has 14 residues. CDR3 bases: TGTGCCAGCAGTTGGGCTAGCGGCATATTAAGGCAGTATTTT. Amino acid sequence: CASSWASGILRQYF.

The genes are TRBV12-5 and TRBJ2-4; D ambiguous. There are 15 residues in the CDR3. The V end was cut by 1 base, the J end by 1 base, with 8 bases between. The V gene's germline CDR1 is LGHNT and CDR2 FRNRAP. The CDR3 DNA sequence: TGTGCTAGTGGTTTGGATCCGAGGGCCAAAAACATTCAGTACTTC. Translation: CASGLDPRAKNIQYF.

Only one count was recorded for this clone. The V and J genes are TRBV27 and TRBJ2-5, with no clear D. CDR3 length: 15 amino acids. The germline V gene has CDR1 MNHEY and CDR2 SMNVEV (reference sequence). Trimming stripped 0 bases from V and 10 bases from J, with 18 bases between. CDR3 nucleotide sequence: TGTGCCAGCAGTTTATCTCAAGCGAGCATAAGGTACCAGTACTTC. This codes for CASSLSQASIRYQYF.

This chain uses TRBV5-1 with TRBJ2-1; perhaps TRBD1 as D (5 bases). The germline CDR1 and CDR2 sequences are SGHRS and YFSETQ. Trimming took off 5 bases at V and 0 bases at J, with 9 bases between the two ends. The CDR3 has 14 amino acids. The CDR3: CASRGVSSYNEQFF. The CDR3 DNA follows: TGCGCCAGCAGAGGGGTTAGCTCCTACAATGAGCAGTTCTTC.

The rearrangement links TRBV6-1 to TRBJ2-7; 8 nucleotides line up with TRBD2. Trimming removed 8 bases from V and 1 base from J; junction bases left unmatched: 10. This CDR3 spans 15 amino acids. CDR1 and CDR2 from the germline V gene are MNHNS and SASEGT. DNA for the CDR3: TGTGCCAGCTTGGGGAGCGGGGGTTGGTCCTACGAGCAGTACTTC. It specifies CASLGSGGWSYEQYF.

V is TRBV28 and J is TRBJ1-1; D possibly corresponds to TRBD1 (6 bases). Germline V gene data show CDR1 as MDHEN and CDR2 as SYDVKM. The CDR3 is made up of 17 amino acids. With 4 bases removed from V and 1 base from J, the gap between germline ends came to 19 bases. The CDR3 DNA reads as TGTGCCAGCAGTTCAATCTGGGACACACCAAAGAACACTGAAGCTTTCTTT. Protein: CASSSIWDTPKNTEAFF. Full variable domain (missing parts from reference TRBV28 and TRBJ1-1): DVKVTQSSRYLVKRTGEKVFLECVQDMDHENMFWYRQDPGLGLRLIYFSYDVKMKEKGDIPEGYSVSREKKERFSLILESASTNQTSMYLCASSSIWDTPKNTEAFFGQGTRLTVV.